The rows below give T cell receptor beta chains drawn from one sample of a study of response to subunit inactivated influenza vaccine. Via MiXCR, TCRdb re-called the RT-PCR reads, giving one row per CDR3 protein. The table has fewer than 550,000 distinct CDR3 sequences, 25% seen once. The sequenced sample was CD4+ T cells sorted from PBMCs, obtained roughly 5 days after vaccination. All receptors derive from a man aged 50 to 60 who received an inactivated influenza vaccine. Both conserved end residues are trimmed from each CDR3. Fields, in order: J gene, V gene, D gene, CDR3 protein. The D gene is left open where the match is weak.

TRBJ2-3	TRBV20-1	-	SAPTGPRGTDTQY
TRBJ1-2	TRBV27	-	ASSLRMGYGYT
TRBJ1-2	TRBV12-3/TRBV12-4	TRBD1	ASSLGQRGGYT
TRBJ2-1	TRBV12-3/TRBV12-4	TRBD2	ASSLAGLAGVNEQF
TRBJ2-7	TRBV11-2	-	ASSLSFSSYEQY
TRBJ2-1	TRBV14	TRBD2	ASSPTVTSGPYNEQF
TRBJ2-3	TRBV29-1	TRBD2	SVVLGTSGRRDTQY
TRBJ2-7	TRBV18	TRBD1	ASSPGTGGVEQY
TRBJ1-5	TRBV7-9	TRBD1	ASSLTGDNQPQH
TRBJ2-7	TRBV29-1	-	SVRAYEQY
TRBJ2-3	TRBV7-8	TRBD2	ASSQPGLVL
TRBJ2-2	TRBV4-2	-	ASSQDFYTGELF
TRBJ2-1	TRBV24-1	TRBD1	ATSDSQRQGLNEQF
TRBJ2-1	TRBV9	-	ASSVGPGTNEQF
TRBJ1-6	TRBV7-2	-	ASSQDSNSPLH
TRBJ2-2	TRBV10-3	TRBD2	AISSGGNTGELF
TRBJ2-7	TRBV10-3	-	AISGDRRSGGNKYEQY
TRBJ2-1	TRBV20-1	TRBD1	SAKPGQYNEQF
TRBJ2-1	TRBV11-2	TRBD2	ASSEFKTSGNNEQF
TRBJ2-7	TRBV29-1	TRBD2	SVDSGTSAHYEQY
TRBJ2-7	TRBV11-2	-	ASSFRTPYEQY
TRBJ1-1	TRBV29-1	-	SVEGMNTEAF
TRBJ1-1	TRBV20-1	-	SAAKMNTEAF
TRBJ2-5	TRBV7-9	-	ASSWRGLQETQY
TRBJ2-1	TRBV5-1	-	ASSWGTGRGDEQF
TRBJ1-2	TRBV9	-	ASSVTAGYGYT
TRBJ2-1	TRBV7-2	-	ASSLAAVSSYNEQF
TRBJ2-6	TRBV3-1	-	ASSQFGANVLT
TRBJ2-5	TRBV5-1	-	ASSPGRFTQY
TRBJ2-3	TRBV10-2	-	ASMLGGLSTDTQY
TRBJ2-7	TRBV29-1	TRBD2	SVPPPGAGVTYEQY
TRBJ2-5	TRBV6-2/TRBV6-3	-	ASREGVSQETQY
TRBJ2-7	TRBV6-2/TRBV6-3	TRBD1	ASRFGQGLHYEQY
TRBJ1-5	TRBV20-1	-	SARDSPNQPQH
TRBJ2-7	TRBV2	TRBD1	ASSERGGDSYEQY
TRBJ1-6	TRBV4-3	-	ASSQETDPNSPLH
TRBJ2-7	TRBV5-1	-	ASSLAFTENLSYEQY
TRBJ1-6	TRBV5-1	-	ASSLEAAYNSHLH
TRBJ2-2	TRBV20-1	-	SARPQGTGELF
TRBJ2-3	TRBV5-1	TRBD1	ASSLWRGTGFTDTQY
TRBJ2-5	TRBV20-1	TRBD2	SASRTSQETQY
TRBJ2-3	TRBV7-2	-	ASSLGTPGWRADTQY
TRBJ2-7	TRBV12-3/TRBV12-4	-	ASSLDSQGYEQY